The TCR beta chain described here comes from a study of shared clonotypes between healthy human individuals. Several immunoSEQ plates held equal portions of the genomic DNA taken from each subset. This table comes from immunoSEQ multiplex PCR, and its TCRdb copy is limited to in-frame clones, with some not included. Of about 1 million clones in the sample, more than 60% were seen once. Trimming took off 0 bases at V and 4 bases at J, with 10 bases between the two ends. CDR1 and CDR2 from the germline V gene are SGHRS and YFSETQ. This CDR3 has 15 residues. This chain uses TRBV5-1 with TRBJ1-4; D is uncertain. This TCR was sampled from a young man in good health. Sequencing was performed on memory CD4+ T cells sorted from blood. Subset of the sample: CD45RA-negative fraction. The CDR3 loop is CASSLGAGLNEKLFF. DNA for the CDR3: TGCGCCAGCAGCTTGGGGGCTGGGCTTAATGAAAAACTGTTTTTT.